The TCR beta chain described here comes from a study of blood T cell repertoires in COVID-19. Study overall: Both acute and convalescent COVID-19 samples were obtained from the United States, Italy and Spain. The cDNA or gDNA used as material had been derived from T cells, B-cell-depleted T cells, or PBMCs.

CDR3 length equals 17 residues. Germline CDR1 and CDR2: SGHRS and YFSETQ. Unmatched junction bases numbered 5, after V lost 1 base and J lost 0 bases. In the original workflow: Amplified reference gene primers provided the basis for estimating nucleated cell counts. Data came from immunoSEQ multiplex PCR; TCRdb stores just in-frame clones and leaves some out. V and J calls and clone size are copied from that table; D and trimming were computed from the DNA. The sample consists of over 350,000 clones, 75% to 90% of them appearing once. This receptor was identified in a woman in her 30s with active or convalescent COVID-19. The sequenced material came from peripheral blood. The V and J genes are TRBV5-1 and TRBJ2-3; 10 bases line up with TRBD2. CDR3 sequence reads: CASSLSLAGASTDTQYF. The CDR3 DNA is TGCGCCAGCAGCTTGTCCCTAGCGGGGGCTAGCACAGATACGCAGTATTTT.